This passage covers 23 T cell receptor beta chains from one sample sequenced in a study of CD8 T cells in Susac syndrome. With random hexamers, 0.5 to 1 ug RNA was reverse transcribed. Via MiXCR, TCRdb re-called the immunoSEQ multiplex PCR reads, giving one row per CDR3 protein. The sample contains approximately 230,000 distinct CDR3 sequences, around 95% of which appear only once. The sequencing input was CD4+ T cells from PBMCs. The receptors were gathered from a human donor with multiple sclerosis.

This sequence joins TRBV15 and TRBJ2-5, with D unresolved. The CDR3 sequence is 13 residues long. V dropped 0 bases and J dropped 3 bases, with 5 bases sitting between them. The germline CDR1 and CDR2 sequences are LNHNV and YYDKDF (reference sequence). The CDR3 DNA reads TGTGCCACCAGCAGAGATAGAGAAGAGACCCAGTACTTC. It is translated as CATSRDREETQYF.

The chain employs TRBV9 and TRBJ1-1, with D perhaps TRBD1 (6 bases). The length of the CDR3 is 15 residues. The germline CDR1 and CDR2 sequences are SGDLS and YYNGEE. Between the trimmed V and J ends, which lost 4 bases and 1 base, there was a span of 14 bases. CDR3 in amino acids: CASSLMTGGNTEAFF. The DNA of the CDR3 is TGTGCCAGCAGCTTGATGACAGGAGGGAACACTGAAGCTTTCTTT. Complete variable domain (other parts from reference TRBV9 and TRBJ1-1): DSGVTQTPKHLITATGQRVTLRCSPRSGDLSVYWYQQSLDQGLQFLIQYYNGEERAKGNILERFSAQQFPDLHSELNLSSLELGDSALYFCASSLMTGGNTEAFFGQGTRLTVV.

The chain uses TRBV12-3 or TRBV12-4 and TRBJ2-7; D call uncertain. The CDR3 totals 14 residues. Trimming pared 5 bases from V and 5 bases from J, leaving 16 bases between. The CDR3 nucleotides read TGTGCCAGCAGTGAAGTAGGCAGGCGGAACGAGCAGTACTTC. This translates into CASSEVGRRNEQYF.

This rearrangement joins TRBV4-2 to TRBJ2-2; 8 bases align to TRBD2. V dropped 2 bases and J dropped 1; count of bases not matched to a gene: 3. Per the germline V gene, CDR1 is LGHNA and CDR2 is YNFKEQ. The CDR3 contains 16 residues. In DNA form, the CDR3 reads TGTGCCAGCAGCCAATTAGCGGGACTGAACACCGGGGAGCTGTTTTTT. Translating it yields CASSQLAGLNTGELFF.

In this sample, this clonotype turned up once. V usage is TRBV7-3 and J usage is TRBJ1-5; D not certain. The CDR3 is 14 residues long. CDR1 SGHTA and CDR2 FQGTGA come from the germline V gene. Trimming removed 5 bases at V and 8 bases at J, with 16 bases between. Here the CDR3 reads CASSPLKTYKPQHF. The DNA of the CDR3 is TGTGCCAGCAGCCCTCTCAAGACCTACAAGCCCCAGCATTTT.

This chain uses TRBV11-3 with TRBJ2-6, with 11 bases lining up with TRBD1. The CDR3 has 18 residues. The germline V gene encodes CDR1 SGHNT and CDR2 YENEEA. With V trimmed by 3 bases and J by 1 base, 5 bases remained unmatched. The CDR3, as DNA: TGTGCCAGCAGCTTGTTGGGACAGGGGGGTTCTGGGGCCAACGTCCTGACTTTC. Translated, it gives CASSLLGQGGSGANVLTF.

The chain uses TRBV18 and TRBJ1-5; D remains ambiguous. The V gene lost 5 bases and the J gene lost 5 bases, with 13 bases spanning the gap. Germline V gene sequence: CDR1 KGHSH, CDR2 LQKENI. This CDR3 is 14 amino acids long. DNA of the CDR3: TGTGCCAGCTCAATACGTAACCGCGATCAGCCCCAGCATTTT. The encoded protein is CASSIRNRDQPQHF.

This rearrangement joins TRBV6-4 to TRBJ2-2; no clear D. V gave up 3 bases and J gave up 1 base, with 6 bases separating them. Germline V lookup: CDR1 MRHNA, CDR2 SNTAGT. This CDR3 has 14 residues. The CDR3: CASSDLGNTGELFF. CDR3 coding DNA: TGTGCCAGCAGTGATTTAGGGAACACCGGGGAGCTGTTTTTT.

The chain recombines TRBV12-3 or TRBV12-4 with TRBJ2-2, with D unresolved. V was trimmed by 3 bases and J by 1 base, leaving 6 bases between them. The CDR3 spans 14 residues. The CDR3 nucleotides are TGTGCCAGCAGTTTCACTCGGAACACCGGGGAGCTGTTTTTT. Translated: CASSFTRNTGELFF.

This clonotype was seen just once. The genes are TRBV6-1 and TRBJ2-1; tentative D call: TRBD2 (5 bases). CDR3 length equals 13 residues. From germline, CDR1 is MNHNS and CDR2 SASEGT. The V end lost 1 base, the J end lost 10 bases, and 11 bases lay between the germline ends. CDR3 sequence: CASSEGPTREQFF. Written as DNA, the CDR3 is TGTGCCAGCAGTGAAGGTCCTACTAGGGAGCAGTTCTTC.

The rearrangement joins TRBV29-1 to TRBJ2-4, with a possible D match to TRBD1 (7 bases). The CDR3 runs 15 residues. V was pared by 0 bases and J by 7 bases, with 16 bases between. Germline V gene data show CDR1 as SQVTM and CDR2 as ANQGSEA. CDR3 DNA: TGCAGCGTTGAAGATCCGGGCAGGGGGGTGAACATTCAGTACTTC. Translation gives CSVEDPGRGVNIQYF.

The rearrangement uses TRBV7-2 and TRBJ2-5; no firm D call. V was clipped by 1 base and J by 5 bases, with 17 bases between them. CDR1 and CDR2 from the germline V gene are SGHTA and FQGNSA. CDR3 length: 16 residues. This CDR3 reads CASSLVLSSQGETQYF. CDR3 bases: TGTGCCAGCAGCTTAGTTTTGAGCTCCCAAGGGGAGACCCAGTACTTC.

As regards this clonotype: A junction boundary mismatches the germline segment, possibly from a read error. J is TRBJ1-3 and V is TRBV5-4; a possible D gene is TRBD1 (5 bases). The CDR3 contains 16 residues. Germline loops: CDR1 SGHNT, CDR2 YYREEE (reference sequence). This CDR3 reads CASSLDRLPSGNTIFF. For the CDR3, the DNA is TGTGCCAGCAGCTTGGACAGGCTACCCTCTGGAAACACCATATTTTTT.

The chain has TRBV20-1 and TRBJ2-5; 11 bases are shared with TRBD2. This CDR3 is built from 15 residues. With 2 bases clipped from V and 7 bases from J, the junction kept 9 bases outside the gene matches. Germline CDR1 is DFQATT and CDR2 is SNEGSKA (reference sequence). The CDR3 sequence is CSARQLAGGVGTQYF. The CDR3 region has the DNA TGCAGTGCTAGACAGCTAGCGGGGGGTGTTGGGACCCAGTACTTC.

This rearrangement joins TRBV28 to TRBJ2-4; D perhaps matches TRBD1 (5 bases). The CDR3 runs 16 residues. Trimming shortened V by 5 bases and J by 1 base, and 15 bases separated the two germline ends. Germline values: CDR1 MDHEN, CDR2 SYDVKM. The CDR3 sequence is CASSPGSQGAKNIQYF. CDR3 coding DNA: TGTGCCAGCAGTCCAGGGTCGCAGGGCGCCAAAAACATTCAGTACTTC.

The DNA for the CDR3 is TGTGCCACAAAAAACCCCAGCTCTAACTATGGCTACACCTTC. Its translation: CATKNPSSNYGYTF. The rearrangement joins TRBV19 to TRBJ1-2, with no clear D. With 10 bases removed from V and 0 bases from J, the gap between germline ends came to 15 bases. The germline gives CDR1 LNHDA, CDR2 SQIVND (reference sequence). This CDR3 comprises 14 residues. The full variable domain, in which reference TRBV19 and TRBJ1-2 provide the parts outside the CDR3, is DGGITQSPKYLFRKEGQNVTLSCEQNLNHDAMYWYRQDPGQGLRLIYYSQIVNDFQKGDIAEGYSVSREKKESFPLTVTSAQKNPTAFYLCATKNPSSNYGYTFGSGTRLTVV.

This rearrangement joins TRBV12-3 or TRBV12-4 to TRBJ1-5; D gene ambiguous. Trimming left V 5 bases short and J 7 bases short, with 12 bases between. The CDR3 totals 13 residues. In nucleotides, the CDR3 is TGTGCCAGCAGTCCCACAGATTGGCAGCCCCAGCATTTT. It encodes CASSPTDWQPQHF.

The rearrangement joins TRBV20-1 to TRBJ2-2, with 7 bases that match TRBD1. Germline CDR1 DFQATT, CDR2 SNEGSKA (reference sequence). With V trimmed by 3 bases and J by 7 bases, 5 bases remained unmatched. The CDR3 contains 13 residues. The CDR3 sequence is CSARHRGSGELFF. DNA for the CDR3: TGCAGTGCTAGGCACAGGGGCAGCGGGGAGCTGTTTTTT.

This rearrangement joins TRBV27 to TRBJ1-1, with a possible D match to TRBD1 (5 bases). With 0 bases removed from V and 8 bases from J, the gap between germline ends came to 7 bases. This CDR3 is 12 amino acids long. The germline CDR1 and CDR2 sequences are MNHEY and SMNVEV (reference sequence). CDR3 region: CASSLSRGEAFF. The CDR3, as DNA: TGTGCCAGCAGTTTATCGCGGGGGGAAGCTTTCTTT.

The chain joins TRBV9 to TRBJ1-4; possibly TRBD1 for D (5 bases). The CDR3 is 15 amino acids. Deletions cut 3 bases from V and 5 bases from J, with 14 bases between. The germline V gene has CDR1 SGDLS and CDR2 YYNGEE. CDR3 sequence (DNA): TGTGCCAGCAGCGATCGGGGACCGAGAAATGAAAAACTGTTTTTT. It is translated as CASSDRGPRNEKLFF.

The V gene is TRBV5-1, the J gene TRBJ1-1; tentative D call: TRBD1 (5 bases). Germline V gives CDR1 SGHRS, CDR2 YFSETQ. CDR3 length: 15 residues. Trimming removed 0 bases from V and 3 bases from J, with 12 bases in between. The DNA of the CDR3 is TGCGCCAGCAGCTTGGTGGGGGAGGTGGACACTGAAGCTTTCTTT. Protein: CASSLVGEVDTEAFF.

This chain links TRBV5-1 with TRBJ2-3; D remains unclear. The CDR3 consists of 15 residues. V lost 0 bases to trimming and J lost 3 bases, with 11 bases between them. The V gene's germline CDR1 is SGHRS and CDR2 YFSETQ. The CDR3 here is CASSLEVPMTDTQYF. The CDR3 DNA reads as TGCGCCAGCAGCTTGGAGGTCCCGATGACAGATACGCAGTATTTT.

The genes are TRBV10-1 and TRBJ2-7; a possible D gene is TRBD1 (6 bases). Germline assignment: CDR1 WNHNN and CDR2 SYGVQD (reference sequence). The CDR3 covers 11 residues. The V end was cut by 8 bases, the J end by 5 bases, with 10 bases between. The CDR3, as DNA: TGCGCCAGCCCAACAGGGAACGAGCAGTACGTC. Translation: CASPTGNEQYV.